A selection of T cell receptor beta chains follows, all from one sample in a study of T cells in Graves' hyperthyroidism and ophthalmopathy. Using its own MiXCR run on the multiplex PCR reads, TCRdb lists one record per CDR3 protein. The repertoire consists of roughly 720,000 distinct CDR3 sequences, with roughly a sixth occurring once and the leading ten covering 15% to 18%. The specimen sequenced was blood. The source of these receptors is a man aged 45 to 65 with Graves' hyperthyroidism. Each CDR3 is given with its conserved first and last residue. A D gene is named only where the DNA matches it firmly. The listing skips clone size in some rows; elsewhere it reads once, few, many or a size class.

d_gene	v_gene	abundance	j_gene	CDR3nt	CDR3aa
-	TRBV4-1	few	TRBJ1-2	TGCGCCAGCAGCCAAGCGTGGGGCGCTGACTATGGCTACACCTTC	CASSQAWGADYGYTF
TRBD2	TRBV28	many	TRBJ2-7	TGTGCCAGCAGTTTAATACAGGGACTAGCGGGAGATGGGTACGAGCAGTACTTC	CASSLIQGLAGDGYEQYF
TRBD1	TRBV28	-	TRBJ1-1	TGTGCCAGCAGCCGGACAGGGGGGGGGCCGAACACTGAAGCTTTCTTT	CASSRTGGGPNTEAFF
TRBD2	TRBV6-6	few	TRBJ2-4	TGTGCCAGCAGTTACACGACTAGCGGGAGAGAAAACATTCAGTACTTC	CASSYTTSGRENIQYF
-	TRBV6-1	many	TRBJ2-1	TGTGCCAGCAGTGAATTCAAGGGCCAGACCTTATACAATGAGCAGTTCTTC	CASSEFKGQTLYNEQFF
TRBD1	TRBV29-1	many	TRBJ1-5	TGCAGCGTTGCCTGGGCGGCAGGGGGGAATCAGCCCCAGCATTTT	CSVAWAAGGNQPQHF
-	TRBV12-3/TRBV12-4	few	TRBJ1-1	TGTGCCAGCAGTTTGACTGAGATGAACACTGAAGCTTTCTTT	CASSLTEMNTEAFF
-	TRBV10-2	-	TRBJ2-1	TGCGCCAGCAATGACCCGGGACACAATGAGCAGTTCTTC	CASNDPGHNEQFF
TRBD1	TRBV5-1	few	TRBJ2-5	TGCGCCAGCAGACAGACAGGGGCGATACCAGAGACCCAGTACTTC	CASRQTGAIPETQYF
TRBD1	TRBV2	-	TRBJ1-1	TGTGCCAGCAGCTTGGACAGGAAGAACACTGAAGCTTTCTTT	CASSLDRKNTEAFF
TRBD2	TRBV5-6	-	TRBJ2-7	TGTGCCAGCCGGAGGACTAGCGGAAACGAATCCTACGAGCAGTACTTC	CASRRTSGNESYEQYF
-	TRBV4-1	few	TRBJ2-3	TGCGCCAGCAGCCAAGCCCTAGCGACTAGCACAGATACGCAGTATTTT	CASSQALATSTDTQYF
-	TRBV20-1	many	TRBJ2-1	TGCAGTGCTAGAGATCTACGTGGGGGGAAATCCAATGAGCAGTTCTTC	CSARDLRGGKSNEQFF
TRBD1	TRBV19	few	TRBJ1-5	TGTGCCAGTAGTTCCCAGGGGGCGATCAATCAGCCCCAGCATTTT	CASSSQGAINQPQHF
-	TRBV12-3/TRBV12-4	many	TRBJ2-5	TGTGCCAGCAGTTTCCGTCGCGGGGCGTTCCAAGAGACCCAGTACTTC	CASSFRRGAFQETQYF
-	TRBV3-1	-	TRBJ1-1	TGTGCCAGCAGCCAAGGAAAGGGCGCGGACACTGAAGCTTTCTTT	CASSQGKGADTEAFF
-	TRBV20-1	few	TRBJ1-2	TGCAGTGCTAGAGATTCCGTGAACTATGGCTACACCTTC	CSARDSVNYGYTF
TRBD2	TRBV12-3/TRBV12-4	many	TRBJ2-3	TGTGCCAGCAGTTTAGTTAGGTCTAGCGGGAGTACAGATACGCAGTATTTT	CASSLVRSSGSTDTQYF
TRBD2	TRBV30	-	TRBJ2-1	TGTGCCTGGGAGGCTAGCGGGAGGGGGTATGAGCAGTTCTTC	CAWEASGRGYEQFF
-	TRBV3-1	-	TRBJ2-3	TGTGCCAGCAGCCAAGAAGTGGCCGGGTATTTAGATACGCAGTATTTT	CASSQEVAGYLDTQYF
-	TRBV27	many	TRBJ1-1	TGTGCCAGCAGTTTAGAGGGGCGAACTGAAGCTTTCTTT	CASSLEGRTEAFF
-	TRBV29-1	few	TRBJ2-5	TGCAGCGTTGAGGGGGGCAGGAAGACCCAGTACTTC	CSVEGGRKTQYF
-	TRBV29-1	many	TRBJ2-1	TGCAGCGTTGGGGGGACCGTTGATTGGTGGAGCGGCAATGAGCAGTTCTTC	CSVGGTVDWWSGNEQFF
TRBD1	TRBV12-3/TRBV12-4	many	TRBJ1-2	TGTGCCAGCAGCCGGGGACAGGATCGTTCCTATGGCTACACCTTC	CASSRGQDRSYGYTF
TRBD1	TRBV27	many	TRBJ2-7	TGTGCCAGCAGTTTATCGGAGGACAGGGGTACCTACGAGCAGTACTTC	CASSLSEDRGTYEQYF
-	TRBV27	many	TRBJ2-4	TGTGCCAGCAGTTTACTCTCAGGGGTAGACATTCAGTACTTC	CASSLLSGVDIQYF
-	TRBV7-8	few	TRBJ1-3	TGTGCCAGCAGCTTAACAGGGTTCGCTGGAAACACCATATATTTT	CASSLTGFAGNTIYF
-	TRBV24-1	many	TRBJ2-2	TGTGCCACCAGTAGCCCAGTCCAGACCGGGGAGCTGTTTTTT	CATSSPVQTGELFF
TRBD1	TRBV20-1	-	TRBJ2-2	TGCAGTGCTAGGAGGCAGGGGGCCGGGGAGCTGTTTTTT	CSARRQGAGELFF
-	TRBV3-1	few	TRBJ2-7	TGTGCCAGCAGGCGGAGCGGAATGGGGTACGAGCAGTACTTC	CASRRSGMGYEQYF
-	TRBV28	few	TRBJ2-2	TGTGCCAGCAGCCCAGGGGGGGCGCATACCGGGGAGCTGTTTTTT	CASSPGGAHTGELFF
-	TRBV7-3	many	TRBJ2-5	TGTGCCAGCAGCGTCGCTCGGGGGACCCAAGAGACCCAGTACTTC	CASSVARGTQETQYF
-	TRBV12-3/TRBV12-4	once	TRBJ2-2	TGTGCCAGCAGTTTATCATGGGGGGACATCCTCGGGGAGCTGTTTTTT	CASSLSWGDILGELFF
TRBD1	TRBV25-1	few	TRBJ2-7	TGTGCCAGCAGTGTTTCAGCCCAGGGGGAATACTACGAGCAGTACTTC	CASSVSAQGEYYEQYF
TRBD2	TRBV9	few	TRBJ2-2	TGTGCCAGCAGCGTAGTTTGGTTAGCGGGAGGCGCCGGGGAGCTGTTTTTT	CASSVVWLAGGAGELFF
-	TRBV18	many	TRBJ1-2	TGTGCCAGCTCACCACCGTCCTTCGGCACTAACTATGGCTACACCTTC	CASSPPSFGTNYGYTF
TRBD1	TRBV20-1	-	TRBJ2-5	TGCGGGGGACAGGGGGTTGAGACCCAGTACTTC	CGGQGVETQYF
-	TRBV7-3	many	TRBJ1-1	TGTGCCAGCAGCTTATTGGGCGGTGAAGCTTTCTTT	CASSLLGGEAFF
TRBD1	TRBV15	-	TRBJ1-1	TGTGCCACCAGCAAGGGTACAGGGGCCAGGAACACTGAAGCTTTCTTT	CATSKGTGARNTEAFF
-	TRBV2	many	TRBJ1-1	TGTGCCAGCAGTATCGACAGGCGATCGAACACTGAAGCTTTCTTT	CASSIDRRSNTEAFF
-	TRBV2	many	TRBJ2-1	TGTGCCAGCAGTGAGGAGGGGGGGGTCCTCTCCTACAATGAGCAGTTCTTC	CASSEEGGVLSYNEQFF
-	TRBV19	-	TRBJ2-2	TGTGCCAGTAGTATAGGGACTTACGGGGAGCTGTTTTTT	CASSIGTYGELFF
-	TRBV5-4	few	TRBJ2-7	TGTGCCAGCAGCACCGGGGCACCAGGGCAGTACTTC	CASSTGAPGQYF
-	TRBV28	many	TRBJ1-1	TGTGCCAGCGACAGGTTGAACACTGAAGCTTTCTTT	CASDRLNTEAFF
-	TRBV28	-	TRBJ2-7	TGTGCCAGCAGTTTACCCAGGGTAGGTCACGAGCAGTACTTC	CASSLPRVGHEQYF
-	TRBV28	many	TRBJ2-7	TGTGCCAGCAGTTTCAAACGAGCGGACAACTACGAGCAGTACTTC	CASSFKRADNYEQYF
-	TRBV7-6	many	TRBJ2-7	TGTGCCAGCAGCTTACGCCAAGGAGTGACCTACGAGCAGTACTTC	CASSLRQGVTYEQYF
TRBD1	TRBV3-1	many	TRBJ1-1	TGTGCCAGCAGCCAAGCAGGGACAGGGAACACTGAAGCTTTCTTT	CASSQAGTGNTEAFF
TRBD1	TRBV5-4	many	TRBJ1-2	TGTGCCAGCAGCGAGGGACAGGGGGCCTGGTATGGCTACACCTTC	CASSEGQGAWYGYTF
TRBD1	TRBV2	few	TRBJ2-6	TGTGCCATCGCGACAGGGGAGATATGGGGGGCCAACGTCCTGACTTTC	CAIATGEIWGANVLTF
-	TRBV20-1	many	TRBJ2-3	TGCAGTGCTCCGGACTCCCACACAGATACGCAGTATTTT	CSAPDSHTDTQYF
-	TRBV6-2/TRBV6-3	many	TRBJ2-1	TGTGCCAGCACCTACTCGATGTATCTAGCTAACTACAATGAGCAGTTCTTC	CASTYSMYLANYNEQFF
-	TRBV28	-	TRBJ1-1	TGTGCCAGCAGTTACCCGGGGGAGACAGGTGGAACTGAAGCTTTCTTT	CASSYPGETGGTEAFF
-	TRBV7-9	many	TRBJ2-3	TGTGCCAGCAGCTCCGCGGGTAGCGGGACAGGGGATACGCAGTATTTT	CASSSAGSGTGDTQYF